The 3 T cell receptor beta chains below all came from one sample that was sequenced in a study of low-dose radiotherapy and immunotherapy resistance in tumors. Alpha- and beta-chain coverage of first-strand cDNA came from TRAV- and TRBV-specific primers. Over 20 PCR cycles, TCRs were amplified from a constant-region primer and V-primer adapter. TCRdb independently ran MiXCR on the reads; one entry per CDR3 protein. This table holds tens of thousands of distinct CDR3 sequences, around 54% found once. The sample's time point: after trial treatment. Documented treatment: LDRT plus nivolumab, ipilimumab, low-dose cyclophosphamide and aspirin (RACIN trial). Material: PBMCs, obtained after low-dose radiotherapy plus immunotherapy. Receptor source: a male donor with gallbladder cancer.

This clonotype was seen a handful of times. The chain recombines TRBV5-6 with TRBJ2-7; TRBD1 might be the D (6 bases). Germline V lookup: CDR1 SGHDT, CDR2 YYEEEE. The CDR3 loop spans 15 amino acids. Trimming left V 2 bases short and J 2 bases short, with 14 bases between. As DNA, the CDR3 is TGTGCCAGCAGCTTAACGGGCAGGGGCGCCTACGAGCAGTACTTC. Its protein product is CASSLTGRGAYEQYF.

The J gene is TRBJ2-5, the V gene TRBV6-6; no firm D call. V lost 0 bases, J lost 5 bases, and 7 bases lay in between. CDR3 size: 13 residues. The germline gives CDR1 MNHNY, CDR2 SVGAGI (reference sequence). CDR3 sequence reads: CASSYSFSETQYF. The CDR3 DNA sequence: TGTGCCAGCAGTTACTCTTTTTCGGAGACCCAGTACTTC.

This rearrangement joins TRBV6-1 to TRBJ1-5, with D perhaps matching TRBD1 (6 bases). V was cut by 5 bases and J by 2 bases, with 13 bases left in between. CDR3 length equals 15 residues. The V gene's germline CDR1 is MNHNS and CDR2 SASEGT. CDR3: CASSRGGGGNQPQHF. The DNA of the CDR3 is TGTGCCAGCAGTAGAGGGGGAGGGGGCAATCAGCCCCAGCATTTT.